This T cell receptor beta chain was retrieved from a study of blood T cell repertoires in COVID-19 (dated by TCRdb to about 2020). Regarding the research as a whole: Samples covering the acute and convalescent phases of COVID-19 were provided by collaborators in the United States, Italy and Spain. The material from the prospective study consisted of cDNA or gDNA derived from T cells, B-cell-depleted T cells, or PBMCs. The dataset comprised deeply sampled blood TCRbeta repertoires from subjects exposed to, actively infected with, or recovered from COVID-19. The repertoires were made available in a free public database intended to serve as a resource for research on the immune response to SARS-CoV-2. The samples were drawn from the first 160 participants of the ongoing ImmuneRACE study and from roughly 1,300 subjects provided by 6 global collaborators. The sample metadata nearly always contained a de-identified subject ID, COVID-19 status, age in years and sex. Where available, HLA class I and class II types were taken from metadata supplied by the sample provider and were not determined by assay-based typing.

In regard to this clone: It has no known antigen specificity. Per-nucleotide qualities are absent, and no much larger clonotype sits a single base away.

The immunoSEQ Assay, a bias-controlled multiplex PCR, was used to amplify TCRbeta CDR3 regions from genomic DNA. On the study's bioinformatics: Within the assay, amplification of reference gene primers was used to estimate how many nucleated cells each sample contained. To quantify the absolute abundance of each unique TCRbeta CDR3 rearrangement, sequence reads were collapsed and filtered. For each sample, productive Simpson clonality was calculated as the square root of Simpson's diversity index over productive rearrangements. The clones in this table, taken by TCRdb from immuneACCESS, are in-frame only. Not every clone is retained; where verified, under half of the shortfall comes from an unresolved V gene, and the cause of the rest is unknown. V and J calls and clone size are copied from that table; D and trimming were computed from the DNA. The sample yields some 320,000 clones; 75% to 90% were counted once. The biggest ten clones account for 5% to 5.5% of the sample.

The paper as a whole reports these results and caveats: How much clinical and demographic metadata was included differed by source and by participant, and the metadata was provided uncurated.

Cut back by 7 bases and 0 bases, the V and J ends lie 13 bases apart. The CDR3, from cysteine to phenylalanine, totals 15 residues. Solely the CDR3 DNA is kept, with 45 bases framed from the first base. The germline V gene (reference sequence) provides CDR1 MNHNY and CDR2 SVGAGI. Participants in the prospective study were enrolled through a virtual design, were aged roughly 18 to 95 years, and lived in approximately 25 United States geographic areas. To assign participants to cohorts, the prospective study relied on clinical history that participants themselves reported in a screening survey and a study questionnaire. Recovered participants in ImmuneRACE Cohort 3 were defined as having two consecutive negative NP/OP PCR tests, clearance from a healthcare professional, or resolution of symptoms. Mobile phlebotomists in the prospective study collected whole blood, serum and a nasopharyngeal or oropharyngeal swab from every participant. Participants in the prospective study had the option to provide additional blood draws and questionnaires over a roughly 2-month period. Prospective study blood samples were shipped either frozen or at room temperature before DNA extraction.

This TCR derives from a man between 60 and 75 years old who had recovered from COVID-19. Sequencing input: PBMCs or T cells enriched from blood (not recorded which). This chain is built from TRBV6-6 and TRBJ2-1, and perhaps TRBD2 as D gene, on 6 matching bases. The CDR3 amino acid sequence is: CASTSGPSSYNEQFF. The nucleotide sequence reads TGTGCCAGCACAAGCGGGCCAAGCTCCTACAATGAGCAGTTCTTC.